These T cell receptor beta chains were read from a single sample in a study of shared clonotypes between healthy human individuals. The assay was immunoSEQ multiplex PCR, and TCRdb's table has in-frame clones only and misses some. The sample contains some 240,000 clones, 65% to 70% of which appear only once. The sequenced material came from memory CD4+ T cells sorted from blood. All receptors derive from a man aged 25-45 years in good health. Both conserved end residues are part of each CDR3. The D gene is left open where the match is weak. Rows may omit the clone size; those that give it use once, few, many or a size class.

d_gene	abundance	len	v_gene	j_gene	CDR3aa	CDR3nt
TRBD2	.	15	TRBV5-6	TRBJ2-7	CASSPLGAGAYEQYF	TGTGCCAGCAGCCCCTTAGGTGCGGGAGCCTACGAGCAGTACTTC
.	.	11	TRBV29-1	TRBJ1-1	CSVASGAEAFF	TGCAGCGTGGCTTCGGGGGCCGAAGCTTTCTTT
.	.	16	TRBV11-2	TRBJ1-5	CASSLVGRNGNQPQHF	TGTGCCAGCAGCTTAGTCGGTCGAAACGGCAATCAGCCCCAGCATTTT
.	.	15	TRBV5-5	TRBJ1-5	CASSWDGGIGQPQHF	TGTGCCAGCAGCTGGGACGGGGGGATTGGCCAGCCCCAGCATTTT
.	.	15	TRBV5-8	TRBJ1-1	CASSLLVGESAEAFF	TGTGCCAGCAGCTTGTTAGTAGGGGAATCGGCTGAAGCTTTCTTT
.	once	13	TRBV11-3	TRBJ2-7	CASSLDWGDEQYF	TGTGCCAGCAGCTTAGATTGGGGAGACGAGCAGTACTTC
.	few	11	TRBV20-1	TRBJ2-7	CSAPVNYEQYF	TGCAGTGCACCCGTAAACTACGAGCAGTACTTC
TRBD2	few	15	TRBV5-1	TRBJ2-1	CASSTSGKANNEQFF	TGCGCCAGCAGCACTAGCGGGAAGGCCAACAATGAGCAGTTCTTC
.	.	14	TRBV5-4	TRBJ2-7	CASSTRDMLSEQYF	TGTGCCAGCAGCACGAGGGACATGTTATCCGAGCAGTACTTC
TRBD1	few	12	TRBV11-2	TRBJ2-3	CASTWDRNTQYF	TGTGCCAGCACTTGGGACAGAAATACGCAGTATTTT
TRBD1	.	17	TRBV5-1	TRBJ2-5	CASSYSPGQGAEETQYF	TGCGCCAGCAGCTATTCACCGGGACAGGGGGCCGAGGAGACCCAGTACTTC
.	.	12	TRBV2	TRBJ1-2	CASCVRNYGYTF	TGTGCCAGCTGCGTCAGGAATTATGGCTACACCTTC
.	.	14	TRBV18	TRBJ2-5	CASSPGLAEVTQYF	TGTGCCAGCTCACCAGGGCTAGCAGAGGTGACCCAGTACTTC
.	.	14	TRBV2	TRBJ2-2	CASSEYWGAGELFF	TGTGCCAGCAGTGAATATTGGGGGGCCGGGGAGCTGTTTTTT
.	.	13	TRBV6-5	TRBJ2-3	CASSSQATDTQYF	TGTGCCAGCAGTTCCCAAGCAACAGATACGCAGTATTTT
TRBD1	.	13	TRBV5-6	TRBJ2-7	CASSSEQGTEQYF	TGTGCCAGCAGCTCAGAACAGGGGACGGAGCAGTACTTC
.	few	13	TRBV11-3	TRBJ1-1	CASSQAWNTEAFF	TGTGCCAGCTCCCAAGCCTGGAACACTGAAGCTTTCTTT
.	.	15	TRBV6-5	TRBJ2-1	CASSYGASAYNEQFF	TGTGCCAGCAGTTACGGAGCTAGCGCCTACAATGAGCAGTTCTTC
TRBD2	.	16	TRBV7-9	TRBJ2-3	CASSTVRGRSTDTQYF	TGTGCCAGCAGCACCGTCCGCGGGAGAAGCACAGATACGCAGTATTTT
.	many	14	TRBV19	TRBJ2-7	CASSIRHGLYEQYF	TGTGCCAGTAGTATAAGACACGGACTCTACGAGCAGTACTTC
.	.	16	TRBV2	TRBJ2-3	CASPTREGVRTDTQYF	TGTGCCAGCCCTACCAGGGAAGGGGTGAGGACAGATACGCAGTATTTT
TRBD2	.	17	TRBV7-3	TRBJ2-2	CASSPGLAVGVHGELFF	TGTGCCAGCAGCCCGGGACTAGCGGTAGGAGTGCACGGGGAGCTGTTTTTT
.	once	16	TRBV11-1	TRBJ1-1	CASALGVEFMNTEAFF	TGTGCCAGCGCCTTGGGGGTTGAGTTTATGAACACTGAAGCTTTCTTT
TRBD1	.	14	TRBV4-3	TRBJ2-1	CASSLRDRDNEQFF	TGCGCCAGCAGCCTCCGGGACAGGGACAATGAGCAGTTCTTC
TRBD1	.	16	TRBV7-2	TRBJ1-5	CASSMRTGRSNQPQHF	TGTGCCAGCAGCATGAGGACAGGGCGGAGCAATCAGCCCCAGCATTTT